Shown below are 3 T cell receptor beta chains from a single sample sequenced in a study of T cell changes during pregnancy in multiple sclerosis. TCRdb's table, derived via immunoSEQ multiplex PCR, lists solely in-frame clones and lacks some. The sample holds about 32,000 clones, approximately 90% seen once. The sample consisted of CD4+ T cells from peripheral blood mononuclear cells, taken after pregnancy. These receptor sequences come from a female donor in good health, enrolled as a control in a pregnancy study.

This clone was seen a handful of times. CDR3 nucleotides: TGCGCCAGCAGCCCGTCCGGGACAGGGGTCCAAAAAACTAGCGGAGGTATGCAGTATTTT. This translates into CASSPSGTGVQKTSGGMQYF. This sequence joins TRBV5-1 and TRBJ2-3, with 10 nucleotides matching TRBD1. J was trimmed by 11 bases and V by 4 bases; bases with no gene match: 28. Germline lookup yields CDR1 SGHRS and CDR2 YFSETQ. CDR3 length equals 20 residues.

This chain uses TRBV11-2 with TRBJ1-2; a weak D match, TRBD1 (5 bases). CDR1 and CDR2 (germline): SGHAT, FQNNGV. This CDR3 has 16 amino acids. Trimming took 1 base from V and 6 from J, leaving 18 bases between them. The CDR3 loop reads CASSLVASGGIHGYTF. The CDR3 DNA reads as TGTGCCAGCAGCTTAGTAGCGTCGGGGGGAATCCATGGCTACACCTTC.

V is TRBV27 and J is TRBJ1-2, with D maybe TRBD1 (6 bases). The CDR3 sequence is 15 residues long. Germline V gene sequence: CDR1 MNHEY, CDR2 SMNVEV (reference sequence). Trimming left V 4 bases short and J 2 bases short, with 14 bases between. The CDR3 here is CASSSSGTTNYGYTF. CDR3 DNA: TGTGCCAGCAGTTCCTCCGGGACAACAAACTATGGCTACACCTTC.